This TCR beta chain was captured in a study of blood T cell repertoires in COVID-19. The overall study: Sites in the United States, Italy and Spain provided acute and convalescent COVID-19 samples. Sample material is recorded as cDNA or gDNA derived from T cells, B-cell-depleted T cells, or PBMCs.

Original processing notes: Amplified reference gene primers provided the basis for estimating nucleated cell counts. The data were produced by immunoSEQ multiplex PCR, yet TCRdb's version contains in-frame clones alone and is incomplete. The DNA gave D and trimming, while V, J and clone size come from that table. The table shows over 100,000 clones, with around 84% occurring only once. Germline CDR1 is MNHEY and CDR2 is SVGEGT. The CDR3 is made up of 18 amino acids. V shed 3 bases and J 5 bases; nucleotides not matched to a gene: 15. This sequence joins TRBV6-2 or TRBV6-3 and TRBJ2-2, with 7 bases lining up with TRBD2. The material sequenced was peripheral blood. This clonotype was obtained from a human donor in a cohort sampled during active COVID-19. CDR3 bases: TGTGCCAGCAGTTATCTCGACGGGGGGTTTGAGAAGACCGGGGAGCTGTTTTTT. This codes for CASSYLDGGFEKTGELFF.